A single sample gave rise to the 9 T cell receptor beta chains below, sequenced in a study of blood T cell repertoires in COVID-19 (dated by TCRdb to 2018 to 2020). Libraries were made using the immunoSEQ multiplex PCR assay. Here the immuneACCESS table is served through TCRdb, limited to in-frame sequences with V and J called. Missing clones are a known gap in these copies; in checked studies unresolved V genes cover under half, and the rest lacks a known reason. The sample table contains about 280,000 clones; only one count was recorded for around 91% of them. Of the sample, 1.7% falls within the top ten clones. The sequenced sample was PBMCs or T cells enriched from blood (not recorded which). These receptors were collected from a woman aged 18-29 years with acute COVID-19.

This rearrangement joins TRBV19 to TRBJ2-7, with D possibly being TRBD2 (5 bases). Germline V lookup: CDR1 LNHDA, CDR2 SQIVND (reference sequence). The germline V and J ends were trimmed by 6 bases and 6 bases, with 15 bases remaining between them. The CDR3 totals 13 residues. The CDR3 here is CASSFDFSGEQYF. The CDR3 DNA sequence: TGTGCCAGTAGCTTTGACTTCAGCGGCGAGCAGTACTTC.

The chain uses TRBV7-6 and TRBJ2-1, with D unclear. This CDR3 has 13 amino acids. V gave up 5 bases and J gave up 2 bases, with 7 bases separating them. Germline assignment: CDR1 SGHVS and CDR2 FNYEAQ. CDR3 in DNA: TGTGCCAGCAGCCTCTTCCCCTACAATGAGCAGTTCTTC. Translating it yields CASSLFPYNEQFF.

The V gene is TRBV7-3, the J gene TRBJ1-1; TRBD1 matches 9 bases. V lost 5 bases to trimming and J lost 6 bases; unmatched junction nucleotides: 10. The CDR3 is 15 amino acids. CDR1 and CDR2 from the germline V gene are SGHTA and FQGTGA. The CDR3 nucleotides read TGTGCCAGCAGCCAAAAAACAGGGGGCTTCGCTGAAGCTTTCTTT. It translates to CASSQKTGGFAEAFF.

The CDR3 DNA follows: TGTGCCAGCAGCCCCCGACAGGGGCGGAATGAAAAACTGTTTTTT. Amino acid sequence: CASSPRQGRNEKLFF. The V and J genes are TRBV3-1 (or the pseudogene TRBV3-2) and TRBJ1-4; TRBD1 matches 8 bases. The J segment lost 5 bases and the V segment lost 4 bases, leaving 6 bases of the junction unmatched. This CDR3 has 15 amino acids. Looked up from germline, CDR1 is LGHDT and CDR2 is YNNKEL (reference sequence).

The chain recombines TRBV6-4 with TRBJ2-1; 9 nucleotides match TRBD1. Germline CDR1 and CDR2: MRHNA and SNTAGT. V lost 4 bases to trimming and J lost 7 bases; unmatched junction nucleotides: 5. The CDR3 has 14 residues. The CDR3 DNA sequence: TGTGCCAGCAGTGTACAGGGGGCGTTGAATGAGCAGTTCTTC. It is translated as CASSVQGALNEQFF.

The chain links TRBV6-2 or TRBV6-3 to TRBJ1-5; D remains unclear. CDR3 size: 14 residues. CDR1 and CDR2 from the germline V gene are MNHEY and SVGEGT. Trimming pared 2 bases from V and 2 bases from J, leaving 7 bases between. The DNA for the CDR3 is TGTGCCAGCAGTTACGGCCAGGGCAATCAGCCCCAGCATTTT. It encodes CASSYGQGNQPQHF.

The chain is built from TRBV21-1 and TRBJ1-1. TRBV21-1 is a pseudogene. This CDR3 is 16 amino acids long. CDR3 in DNA: TGTGCCAGCAGCAAAGACCGGGTACCGGCGAAAACTGAAGCTTTCTTT. This gives the protein CASSKDRVPAKTEAFF.

The rearrangement joins TRBV18 to TRBJ1-1, with D hard to call. The germline V and J ends were trimmed by 4 bases and 5 bases, with 11 bases remaining between them. This CDR3 has 13 amino acids. Per the germline V gene, CDR1 is KGHSH and CDR2 is LQKENI. CDR3 coding DNA: TGTGCCAGCTCACAGAGTGCGGGAACTGAAGCTTTCTTT. The encoded protein is CASSQSAGTEAFF.

This clone was picked up one time. The V call is TRBV2, the J call TRBJ1-2; no reliable D call. V lost 1 base to trimming and J lost 4 bases, with 13 bases between them. The CDR3 has 15 amino acids. The V gene's germline CDR1 is SNHLY and CDR2 FYNNEI. This CDR3 reads CASSEGLARSYGYTF. The CDR3 coding sequence is TGTGCCAGCAGTGAAGGTTTGGCCAGAAGCTATGGCTACACCTTC.